A selection of T cell receptor beta chains follows, all from one sample in a study of blood T cells in healthy people across ages. TCRdb ran MiXCR on the 5' RACE reads and lists one entry per CDR3 protein. The sample lists about 780,000 distinct CDR3 sequences, 35% to 60% occurring once. The sequencing input was blood. The receptor source for this set is a man of 80 years or more in good health. Both conserved end residues are part of each CDR3. A D gene is named only where the DNA matches it firmly. A row's size may be missing; if present it is once, few, many or a size class.

D	V	J	size	DNA	CDR3
TRBD1	TRBV6-5	TRBJ2-4	few	TGTGCCAGCAGTCTTCCAGGGACAGGGCCTACGGCCCAGTACTTC	CASSLPGTGPTAQYF
NA	TRBV29-1	TRBJ2-5	NA	TGCAGCTTGGGCAGGGGCCACCAAGAGACCCAGTACTTC	CSLGRGHQETQYF
TRBD1	TRBV12-3/TRBV12-4	TRBJ2-3	NA	TGTGCCAGCAGGCCCCGGGGGACAGGGGCCACAGATACGCAGTATTTT	CASRPRGTGATDTQYF
NA	TRBV30	TRBJ1-5	few	TGTGCCTGGAACCGAGGGGGTAGCAATCAGCCCCAGCATTTT	CAWNRGGSNQPQHF
NA	TRBV3-1	TRBJ2-7	NA	TGTGCCTGCAGCTTCCGATTGGCGGCACTGAGGGCGGACGAGCAGTACTTC	CACSFRLAALRADEQYF
TRBD2	TRBV11-3	TRBJ2-1	NA	TGTGCCAGCTCTTCGCGGGAGTCACTCAATGAGCAGTTCTTC	CASSSRESLNEQFF
NA	TRBV4-1	TRBJ1-2	NA	TGCGCCAGCAGCCAAAAGGGTGATAGTTATGGCTACACCTTC	CASSQKGDSYGYTF
NA	TRBV7-2	TRBJ2-4	few	TGTGCCAGCAGCTTAGTTTACGATCTAGCCAAAAACATTCAGTACTTC	CASSLVYDLAKNIQYF
NA	TRBV12-3/TRBV12-4	TRBJ2-7	few	TGTGCCAGCAACCTCCAAGGGCCGAATGGCGAGCAGTACTTC	CASNLQGPNGEQYF
TRBD2	TRBV4-1	TRBJ2-1	NA	TGCGCCAGCAGCCTTCCCTCGGGACTAGCGGGTGAGCAGTTCTTC	CASSLPSGLAGEQFF
TRBD2	TRBV12-3/TRBV12-4	TRBJ2-1	NA	TGTGCCAGCAACATGGGACTAGCGGGAAGGTATGAGCAGTTCTTC	CASNMGLAGRYEQFF
TRBD1	TRBV28	TRBJ2-1	NA	TGTGCCAGCAGTTTGGACTGGGGGACAGCCAGCAATGAGCAGTTCTTC	CASSLDWGTASNEQFF
NA	TRBV6-1	TRBJ1-5	many	TGTGCCAGCAGCGGCCAGTTCAATCAGCCCCAGCATTTT	CASSGQFNQPQHF
TRBD1	TRBV6-2/TRBV6-3	TRBJ2-3	few	TGTGCCAGCAGCCCCACCCGACAGGGATCAGATACGCAGTATTTT	CASSPTRQGSDTQYF
TRBD2	TRBV3-1	TRBJ2-3	NA	TGTGCCAGCAGCCAATGGGGACTAGCGGGAAATACGCAGTATTTT	CASSQWGLAGNTQYF
TRBD1	TRBV6-2/TRBV6-3	TRBJ2-7	NA	TGTGCCAGCGGTCATCAGGACAGGAGCTACGAGCAGTACTTC	CASGHQDRSYEQYF
TRBD1	TRBV28	TRBJ2-7	NA	TGTGCCAGCAGTTCGGGACAGGGCTGGAACGAGCAGTACTTC	CASSSGQGWNEQYF
TRBD1	TRBV27	TRBJ2-7	NA	TGCGCCAGCAGTTTTGGGGACAGGCTCTACGAGCAGTACTTC	CASSFGDRLYEQYF
NA	TRBV10-3	TRBJ2-3	many	TGTGCCATCAGTGAGTTGGGGACAGATACGCAGTATTTT	CAISELGTDTQYF
NA	TRBV5-6	TRBJ2-3	NA	TGTGCCAGCAGCTTGTTCGGGGCGAATACGCAGTATTTT	CASSLFGANTQYF
TRBD2	TRBV20-1	TRBJ2-7	NA	TGCAGTGCTACTAGCGGAGCCGGGGCCTACAATGAGCAGTACTTC	CSATSGAGAYNEQYF
NA	TRBV29-1	TRBJ1-1	few	TGCAGCGTTCCAGGGTCCACGAACACTGAAGCTTTCTTT	CSVPGSTNTEAFF
TRBD1	TRBV20-1	TRBJ2-3	few	TGCAGTGCTAGAGGGGGGACAGCCACAGATACGCAGTATTTT	CSARGGTATDTQYF
NA	TRBV6-6	TRBJ2-3	NA	TGTGCCACCCAAGACTCCACAGATGCGCAGTATTTT	CATQDSTDAQYF
NA	TRBV5-1	TRBJ2-3	few	TGCGCCAGCAGCCCCTCTTGGCGGACTGGAGATACGCAGTATTTT	CASSPSWRTGDTQYF
NA	TRBV15	TRBJ1-2	many	TGTGCCACCAGCAGAGGTTTTCAGACCTATGGCTACACCTTC	CATSRGFQTYGYTF
NA	TRBV7-9	TRBJ1-1	NA	TGTGCCAGCAGCTTATCGGTGGCTGAAGCTTTCTTT	CASSLSVAEAFF
NA	TRBV27	TRBJ1-2	NA	TGTGCCAGCAGATCCCCGGACAGCGCTAACTATGGCTACACCTTC	CASRSPDSANYGYTF
NA	TRBV24-1	TRBJ2-3	few	TGTGCCACCAGTGTGTCCCACACAGATACGCAGTATTTT	CATSVSHTDTQYF
NA	TRBV27	TRBJ2-5	many	TGTGCCAGCAGCTTATGGGGCAGCCAAGAGACCCAGTACTTC	CASSLWGSQETQYF
NA	TRBV12-3/TRBV12-4	TRBJ2-5	many	TGTGCCAGCAGCCGAACTTCAGAGACCCAGTACTTC	CASSRTSETQYF
NA	TRBV30	TRBJ1-2	few	TGTGCCTGGCGGTGGAACTATGGCTACACCTTC	CAWRWNYGYTF
NA	TRBV13	TRBJ2-5	NA	TGTGCCAGCAGCCCAGATGGCGAGACCCAGTACTTC	CASSPDGETQYF
TRBD2	TRBV20-1	TRBJ2-3	few	TGCAGTGTTCGGAGGCTAGCGGGAGTAGATACGCAGTATTTT	CSVRRLAGVDTQYF
NA	TRBV9	TRBJ2-6	NA	TGTGCCAGCAGCGTAGATTGGGGACCCTCTGGGGCCAACGTCCTGACTTTC	CASSVDWGPSGANVLTF
TRBD2	TRBV11-2	TRBJ2-1	NA	TGTGCCAACAGCGTTCAGTTGGGGGGGTCTCGGGAGCAGTTCTTC	CANSVQLGGSREQFF
TRBD1	TRBV5-1	TRBJ2-7	NA	TGCGCCAGCAGCCCGTCAGGGGGTTTAGCCTACGAGCAGTACTTC	CASSPSGGLAYEQYF
TRBD1	TRBV25-1	TRBJ1-6	few	TGTGCCAGCAGTGAATGGGGGACAGGGAATTCACCCCTCCACTTT	CASSEWGTGNSPLHF
NA	TRBV12-3/TRBV12-4	TRBJ2-4	NA	TGTGCCAGCAGCCGGACCGGGAGAATACAAAACATTCAGTACTTC	CASSRTGRIQNIQYF
NA	TRBV20-1	TRBJ1-5	NA	TGCAGTGCTCTCGTCGGGGCGGCCTATAGCAATCAGCCCCAGCATTTT	CSALVGAAYSNQPQHF
NA	TRBV25-1	TRBJ1-1	NA	TGTGCCAGCAGTGAAACAGGGTATTGGAACACTGAAGCTTTCTTT	CASSETGYWNTEAFF
TRBD2	TRBV12-3/TRBV12-4	TRBJ2-5	few	TGTGCCAGCAGCCTTTCCCGGTCGGATAGCGGGCAAAGAGGAGAGACCCAGTACTTC	CASSLSRSDSGQRGETQYF
TRBD2	TRBV20-1	TRBJ2-7	NA	TGCAGTGCTAGAACGACTAGCGGATTCGACGAGCAGTACTTC	CSARTTSGFDEQYF
NA	TRBV7-2	TRBJ1-1	NA	TGTGCCAGCAGTAATAGCCGGGCCTTGAGCACTGAAGCTTTCTTT	CASSNSRALSTEAFF
NA	TRBV15	TRBJ1-3	NA	TGTGCCACCAGCCCAAGGACAGATGGAAACACCATATATTTT	CATSPRTDGNTIYF
NA	TRBV24-1	TRBJ2-1	NA	TGTGCCACCTGTCCCGAAAGCTCCTACAATGAGCAGTTCTTC	CATCPESSYNEQFF
TRBD2	TRBV5-6	TRBJ2-6	NA	TGTGCCAGCAGCAGGACTAGCGGGAGTGGGACTGGGGCCAACGTCCTGACTTTC	CASSRTSGSGTGANVLTF
TRBD1	TRBV27	TRBJ2-5	NA	TGTGCCAGCAGTTTAAGGACAGGGGTTCAAGAGACCCAGTACTTC	CASSLRTGVQETQYF
NA	TRBV3-1	TRBJ2-7	NA	TGTGCCAGCAGCCCCTCCGTGGTAAGCGAGCAGTACTTC	CASSPSVVSEQYF
TRBD1	TRBV12-3/TRBV12-4	TRBJ1-6	NA	TGTGCCAGCGGGATGCTGGGACAGGGGATTTGGCATAATTCACCCCTCCACTTT	CASGMLGQGIWHNSPLHF
NA	TRBV29-1	TRBJ1-1	few	TGCAGCGTCGACTCCAGGGACCGCTTCCCGAACACTGAAGCTTTCTTT	CSVDSRDRFPNTEAFF
NA	TRBV24-1	TRBJ2-7	few	TGTGCCACCAGTGACCCCGGACGGGAGTCCAGTGGCGAGCAGTACTTC	CATSDPGRESSGEQYF
TRBD2	TRBV7-2	TRBJ2-1	NA	TGTGCCAGCAGCCCAGAACCTTTAGCGGGAGTACAGTTCTTC	CASSPEPLAGVQFF
NA	TRBV7-2	TRBJ2-5	few	TGTGCCAGCCAGCTCGGCCAAGAGACCCAGTACTTC	CASQLGQETQYF
NA	TRBV20-1	TRBJ2-1	many	TGCAGTGCTTACGGGGACCGCATTTTAGGGCAGTTCTTC	CSAYGDRILGQFF
TRBD2	TRBV7-2	TRBJ2-1	many	TGTGCCAGCAGCCGATCCTGGGGTAGCGGGAGGTCCTACAATGAGCAGTTCTTC	CASSRSWGSGRSYNEQFF
TRBD2	TRBV14	TRBJ2-1	few	TGTGCCAGCAGCCGACGACTAGCGGGAGATCTTGAGCAGTTCTTC	CASSRRLAGDLEQFF
NA	TRBV12-3/TRBV12-4	TRBJ2-7	once	TGTGCCAGCAGTCCGTCGACCGTAGCCGGGTACGAGCAGTACTTC	CASSPSTVAGYEQYF
NA	TRBV15	TRBJ1-5	NA	TGTGCCACCAGCAGAGTGGAAGGGCGGTCGAATCAGCCCCAGCATTTT	CATSRVEGRSNQPQHF
TRBD2	TRBV11-2	TRBJ2-5	NA	TGTGCCAGCAGCTTCAGCCCGGGAGGTAGAAGGGAGACCCAGTACTTC	CASSFSPGGRRETQYF